These 9 T cell receptor beta chains originate from one sample sequenced in a study of spatial heterogeneity in lung cancer. TCRdb ran MiXCR on the 5' RACE reads and lists one entry per CDR3 protein. The top ten clones hold roughly 15% of a sample with around 60,000 distinct CDR3 sequences, less than 10% of them seen once. As to time point: sample taken at primary tumor resection. Whole RNA, isolated from tumor, nontumor lung or frozen PBMC, was sequenced without prior sorting. The sequencing used PBMCs, collected at surgery. All receptors derive from a female donor with early-stage non-small cell lung cancer.

This clonotype came up many times. The V and J genes are TRBV28 and TRBJ2-3; TRBD2 matches at 7 bases. J was trimmed by 2 bases and V by 6 bases; bases with no gene match: 11. Germline loops: CDR1 MDHEN, CDR2 SYDVKM. The length of the CDR3 is 16 residues. CDR3 sequence (DNA): TGTGCCAGCAGGGGGGGGGACTACGTCCCCACAGATACGCAGTATTTT. It codes for CASRGGDYVPTDTQYF.

This clonotype occurred many times. This chain connects TRBV10-3 to TRBJ1-5, with 9 bases fitting TRBD1. The V segment lost 3 bases and the J segment 7 bases; nucleotides outside the gene matches: 7. Per germline, CDR1 ENHRY and CDR2 SYGVKD. The CDR3 runs 15 residues. CDR3 nucleotides: TGTGCCATCAGTGAACAGGGACAGGGCCACCAGCCCCAGCATTTT. This gives the protein CAISEQGQGHQPQHF.

This clonotype was seen at least ten times. The chain couples TRBV27 to TRBJ1-1; possible D gene TRBD1, 5 bases. The CDR3 consists of 12 residues. Germline V gives CDR1 MNHEY, CDR2 SMNVEV (reference sequence). Deletions cut 3 bases from V and 10 bases from J, with 12 bases between. CDR3 sequence (DNA): TGTGCCAGCAGTTTCTTGGGGGGAATAGCTTTCTTT. Its protein product is CASSFLGGIAFF.

The rearrangement links TRBV12-3 or TRBV12-4 to TRBJ2-7; 7 bases are shared with TRBD2. Unmatched junction bases numbered 10, after V lost 7 bases and J lost 7 bases. The CDR3 sequence is 13 residues long. The DNA for the CDR3 is TGTGCCAGCAATGTTCTACTAGCGTGGGAGCAGTACGTC. Protein sequence: CASNVLLAWEQYV.

This clonotype was observed once. The chain joins TRBV6-5 to TRBJ1-2; 7 positions match TRBD1. The germline gives CDR1 MNHEY, CDR2 SVGAGI. V gave up 6 bases and J gave up 6 bases; unmatched junction bases: 13. The CDR3 contains 15 residues. CDR3 in amino acids: CASRPWEGARNGYTF. DNA of the CDR3: TGTGCCAGCAGACCCTGGGAGGGGGCCCGGAATGGCTACACCTTC.

Many counts were recorded for this clonotype. The V call is TRBV11-2, the J call TRBJ1-1; 7 bases agree with TRBD1. From germline, CDR1 is SGHAT and CDR2 FQNNGV. This CDR3 contains 13 residues. V was pared by 5 bases and J by 4 bases, with 4 bases of the junction left unmatched. In DNA form, the CDR3 reads TGTGCCAGCAGCCCGACAGGGCGCACTGAAGCTTTCTTT. Its protein is CASSPTGRTEAFF.

This clonotype was counted a few times. The CDR3 loop is CSVEGPGGTDTQYF. The CDR3 nucleotides read TGCAGCGTTGAAGGTCCAGGTGGCACAGATACGCAGTATTTT. The chain combines TRBV29-1 with TRBJ2-3; no clear D. CDR1 is SQVTM and CDR2 is ANQGSEA in the germline V gene. The CDR3 covers 14 residues. V was shortened by 1 base and J by 1 base, with 9 bases between the two germline ends.

This clonotype was counted ten times or more. V and J are TRBV14 and TRBJ1-6; TRBD1 agrees at 10 bases. J lost 5 bases, V lost 4 bases, and 5 bases had no gene match. The CDR3 is made up of 16 amino acids. Germline CDR1 is SGHDN and CDR2 is FVKESK. The CDR3 loop reads CASSPAGQGDNSPLHF. The CDR3 DNA is TGTGCCAGCAGCCCCGCTGGACAGGGGGATAATTCACCCCTCCACTTT.

Many counts were recorded for this clonotype. V usage is TRBV18 and J usage is TRBJ2-5, with 8 bases identical to TRBD2. V lost 2 bases to trimming and J lost 1 base; unmatched junction nucleotides: 6. Germline CDR1 and CDR2: KGHSH and LQKENI. This CDR3 has 16 residues. The CDR3 here is CASSPSERGLQETQYF. The CDR3 coding sequence is TGTGCCAGCTCACCATCAGAGCGGGGGCTCCAAGAGACCCAGTACTTC.